Listed below are T cell receptor beta chains from one sample, sequenced in a study of patients and donors after allogeneic stem cell transplantation. Using its own MiXCR run on the RT-PCR reads, TCRdb lists one record per CDR3 protein. The table lists some 21,000 distinct CDR3 sequences, roughly 30% of them singletons. The sequenced sample was blood, either unsorted or a sorted T cell fraction (not recorded which). These receptor sequences come from a human donor who was either an allogeneic HSCT recipient or a stem cell or donor lymphocyte infusion donor (not recorded which). It is not recorded whose cells these are; they may come from a transplant donor. Both conserved end residues are part of each CDR3. The listing skips clone size in some rows; elsewhere it reads once, few, many or a size class.

V gene	J gene	clone size	CDR3 protein
TRBV6-5	TRBJ1-2	few	CASSYSRTRGVNYGYTF
TRBV4-2	TRBJ1-5	few	CASSSDRADSNQPQHF
TRBV7-9	TRBJ1-4	few	CSSSDRGATNEKLFF
TRBV9	TRBJ2-5	NA	CASSVGLLEETQYF
TRBV5-1	TRBJ1-1	few	CASSLGTGINTEAFF
TRBV6-2/TRBV6-3	TRBJ2-1	NA	CASSTSVHEQFF
TRBV7-9	TRBJ1-2	many	CASSPRPTNGYTF
TRBV5-8	TRBJ1-1	few	CASSLGRGKGNTEAFF
TRBV29-1	TRBJ2-3	few	CSVNTGSDTQYF
TRBV11-1	TRBJ1-1	many	CASSLERTTEAFF
TRBV12-3/TRBV12-4	TRBJ1-1	many	CASSPDRVFVTEAFF
TRBV12-3/TRBV12-4	TRBJ2-2	NA	CASRRGLDAGKLFF
TRBV4-2	TRBJ2-4	NA	CASSQDWPKGYIQYF
TRBV20-1	TRBJ1-2	NA	CSATRQGGLTWGYTF
TRBV2	TRBJ1-2	NA	CAPTGLRGYTF
TRBV5-5	TRBJ1-2	few	CASSLYREANYGYTF
TRBV7-2	TRBJ1-1	few	CASSYMGGTEAFF
TRBV6-5	TRBJ1-3	NA	CTSSNRRGNTIYF
TRBV7-2	TRBJ2-1	NA	CASSLARRGRDNEQFF
TRBV7-3	TRBJ2-3	few	CASSLTRSGFGTDTQYF
TRBV5-1	TRBJ2-3	few	CASSLALAGGRDTQYF
TRBV27	TRBJ2-2	NA	CASRFGTANTGELFF
TRBV7-2	TRBJ1-5	NA	CASSFAQYNQPQHF
TRBV7-8	TRBJ2-5	NA	CASSHRQETQYF
TRBV7-2	TRBJ1-6	NA	CASSLMVGRAPLHF
TRBV6-5	TRBJ1-3	NA	CASSLAGRGNTIYF
TRBV29-1	TRBJ1-3	NA	CSVDWGLSGNTIYF
TRBV6-6	TRBJ2-1	NA	CASSYSKASNEQFF
TRBV20-1	TRBJ2-7	few	CSAYSGREQYF
TRBV12-3/TRBV12-4	TRBJ2-5	many	CASSSLAGWETQYF
TRBV6-5	TRBJ1-2	NA	CASTRTGNYGYTF
TRBV7-9	TRBJ2-5	many	CASSSVRRVSYF
TRBV6-5	TRBJ2-5	many	CASSSDRGETQYF
TRBV10-3	TRBJ1-1	NA	CAITTGGTEASF
TRBV28	TRBJ1-1	NA	CASRRGQGFPEAFF
TRBV6-1	TRBJ1-3	NA	CASSDGDSRNTIYF
TRBV7-9	TRBJ1-1	NA	CASSPRTAEAFF
TRBV20-1	TRBJ2-2	NA	CSASSLAERELFF
TRBV6-1	TRBJ1-1	NA	CASSRTAATEAFF
TRBV11-2	TRBJ2-2	NA	CASSRTEGGELFF
TRBV4-1	TRBJ1-1	few	CASSRGGGTEAFF
TRBV12-3/TRBV12-4	TRBJ1-5	few	CASSLDRVNQPQHF
TRBV5-1	TRBJ1-1	few	CASSLLRGNLNTEAFF
TRBV7-7	TRBJ2-5	NA	CASSLLGTGAETQYF
TRBV5-6	TRBJ1-4	NA	CASSLWAGRNEKLFF
TRBV29-1	TRBJ1-2	few	CSVARDRASGYTF